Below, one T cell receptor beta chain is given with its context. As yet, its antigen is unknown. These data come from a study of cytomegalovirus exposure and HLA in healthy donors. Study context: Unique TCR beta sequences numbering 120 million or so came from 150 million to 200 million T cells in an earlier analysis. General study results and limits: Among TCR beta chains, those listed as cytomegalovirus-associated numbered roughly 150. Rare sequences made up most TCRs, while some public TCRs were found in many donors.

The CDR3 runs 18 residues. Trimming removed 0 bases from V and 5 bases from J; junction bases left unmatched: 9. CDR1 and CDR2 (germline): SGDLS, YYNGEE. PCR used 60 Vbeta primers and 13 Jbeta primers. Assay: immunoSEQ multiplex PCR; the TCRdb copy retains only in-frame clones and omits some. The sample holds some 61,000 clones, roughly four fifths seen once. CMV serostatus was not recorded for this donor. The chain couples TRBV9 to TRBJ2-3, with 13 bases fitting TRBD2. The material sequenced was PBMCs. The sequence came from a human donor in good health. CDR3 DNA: TGTGCCAGCAGCGTAGCAGGACTAGCGGGGGTCGCGGGAGATACGCAGTATTTT. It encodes CASSVAGLAGVAGDTQYF.